The entry below describes one TCR beta chain. No antigen is known for it. Base quality data are lacking; no much larger clone is found one base away. The cohort consisted of some 670 healthy bone marrow donors. Cohort members were all nominally healthy when sampled, although unrecorded immune exposures were likely present. The donor was CMV seropositive and was included in the group of almost 300 seropositive cohort members. Every donor gave a peripheral blood sample, and the peripheral blood mononuclear cells from that sample were used for TCR beta sequencing. Genomic DNA was extracted from the blood cell samples with the Qiagen DNeasy Blood Extraction Kit. The sample belongs to a study of cytomegalovirus exposure and HLA in healthy donors (dated by TCRdb to about 2017). Background on the whole study: In an earlier analysis of under 750 of the donors, approximately 300 Gb of sequence data and 117 million unique TCR beta sequences from some 170 million T cells were reported. Both class I and class II loci were covered by HLA typing, at four-digit resolution. An early release covering some 640 HLA-typed donors comprised about 300 gigabases of sequencing data and roughly 86 million unique TCR sequences. About five DR-DQ haplotypes were handled as single units for association and clustering, since linkage in the cohort was strong. The study combined high-throughput TCR immunosequencing, statistical association of individual TCRs with disease status, and machine learning to predict cytomegalovirus infection status. Among the approximately 420 genotyped donors, around 79% belonged to the genetic ancestry cluster associated with self-reported Caucasian donors. All discovery cohort repertoires had been generated using a single sequencing platform. Genome-wide SNP genotypes for about 65% of the roughly 700 donors were used in a later genetic analysis, which treated that subset as a discovery cohort. Donor age, sex, ethnicity and CMV serostatus were collected together with the repertoire data. An earlier analysis of a few hundred of the donors applied high-throughput TCR beta sequencing to assess whether each TCR beta V gene segment acted as functional or pseudogenic. A later analysis re-analyzed previously published TCR beta repertoires from 550 to 700 donors and added high-resolution HLA genotyping to study TCR occurrence patterns. The number of typed donors differed by locus: about 620-640 for A, B, C, DRB1 and DQB1; 500 to 550 for DQA1; over 600 for DPA1; and around 450 for DPB1. Using immunosequencing, the study profiled T cell repertoires from 500 to 800 subjects and related those repertoires to cytomegalovirus serostatus. Among about 390 genotyped donors of the cohort, an average of around 240,000 unique TCR beta nucleotide sequences were sequenced per donor, around 18% of them non-productive. Rather than using new phenotypic data, the later analysis identified candidate immune exposures from TCR beta sequences and from how often those sequences occurred across donors. The study aimed to test whether signatures of past pathogen exposure could be identified by cataloging public T cell receptors. In addition to the first cohort of several hundred subjects, a separate validation cohort of approximately 130 different subjects was used. The paper's findings and limits, for the study overall: The classifier was reported to diagnose cytomegalovirus status with high specificity and sensitivity in both the original cohort and the validation cohort. Correlated functional status among segregating V segments might be attributable to linkage disequilibrium, but an unknown experimental factor could not be ruled out. Because some donors lacked HLA typing at each locus, the association tests relied only on the typed subset. Sequencing depth was assumed to be roughly uniform across donors in the presence/absence analyses, though that assumption may not hold. In a later analysis, the rate of TCR association differed among HLA loci, with DRB1 alleles having the most associated TCRs and HLA-C alleles having the fewest. Compared with equally common non-associated chains, HLA-associated TCR beta chains in a later analysis were more clonally expanded and had lower generation probabilities. This cohort had only TCR beta chains sequenced, and the lack of alpha or paired-chain data limited which features could be detected. In an earlier analysis of about 600 of the donors, most TCR beta V segments appeared in productive rearrangements about 87% or about 30% of the time, broadly matching IMGT annotations. In a later genetic analysis, fewer N-insertions in productive TCRs were reported among donors in an Asian-associated ancestry cluster than the approximately 670-donor mean. The authors suggested that the approach could potentially be generalized to other disease states and immunological phenotypes. A few of the identified cytomegalovirus-associated TCR beta chains were confirmed in vitro to be specific for cytomegalovirus antigens. A further reported finding was that TCR beta sequences accurately predicted the HLA-A and HLA-B alleles for most subjects in the first cohort. The only immune exposure information available for the cohort was CMV serostatus. A later genetic analysis associated a missense DCLRE1C variant with V-gene and J-gene trimming of TCR beta chains, and an independent cohort replicated the association. Across donors, most TCR sequences were observed very rarely, whereas some public TCRs were present in many individuals. In the study, some 180 TCR beta chains were listed as associated with cytomegalovirus. In a later analysis, around 17,000 TCR beta sequences were associated with specific HLA alleles at a false discovery rate of 0.05. Approximately 16 rarely observed V segments, including chromosome 9 orphons, were excluded from the earlier analysis of some 590 of the donors because counts were too low. When HLA alleles, especially DR and DQ, strongly co-occurred, attributing TCR associations to individual alleles was difficult. Most CMV-associated TCR beta chains appeared to be HLA-restricted in a later analysis, and the HLA associations seemed to be driven largely by CMV exposure. Some IMGT-functional V segments, including TRBV6-2 and TRBV6-3, could not be told apart with the 87-base-pair reads, so those segments were excluded. According to a later analysis, parvovirus B19, influenza, CMV and Epstein-Barr virus appeared linked to several top co-occurrence clusters. A cluster of highly shared sequence variants was judged likely to represent a technical artifact of the sequencing pipeline.

The CDR3 spans 14 residues, from the cysteine through the phenylalanine. Only the CDR3 part of the read is kept: 42 bases, read in frame from the first base. CDR1 KGHSH and CDR2 LQKENI were looked up in the germline V gene. V loses 6 bases of germline sequence and J loses 4 bases, and the interval between the two ends is 16 bases. The method was the immunoSEQ multiplex PCR assay. For the multiplex PCR, a mixture combining 60 forward primers for TCR Vbeta segments and 13 reverse primers for TCR Jbeta segments was used. The CDR3 region of rearranged TCR beta genes was amplified from genomic DNA by a multiplex PCR assay. On the Illumina HiSeq System, the amplified TCR beta libraries were sequenced as 87-base-pair reads. Concerning the study's data processing: A later analysis tallied approximately 87 million unique TCR beta chains across the 650 to 750 repertoires, and some 10 million of those chains were shared by two or more donors. To remove PCR and sequencing errors, raw reads were error-corrected and collapsed into unique sequences using a nearest-neighbor algorithm that merged closely related sequences. To assign V, D and J gene segments, CDR3 sequences were aligned to IMGT reference sequences. Each retained sequence needed at least a six-nucleotide match to both a V gene segment and a J gene segment. A rearrangement counted as productive if the CDR3 had no stop codons and remained in frame with V and J, and every other rearrangement counted as non-productive. CDR3 was defined according to IMGT convention as the region running from the second conserved V-encoded cysteine to the conserved J-encoded phenylalanine. The earlier analysis of some 540 of the donors excluded any sequence lacking an unambiguous match to a single V gene segment. An earlier analysis of about 590 of the donors classified V segments as functional when productive rearrangements were above 56.7% and as segregating when the standard deviation between donors was above 5%. A statistical classification framework was developed to diagnose cytomegalovirus status using the catalog of TCR beta chain sequences. In a later analysis, V and J genes were assigned by comparing TCR nucleotide sequences against IMGT/GENE-DB human TR gene sequences. In a later analysis, CDR3 sequences and most-parsimonious VDJ recombination scenarios were assigned using the TCRdist pipeline. A later analysis defined each TCR beta chain by its CDR3 amino acid sequence plus V-gene family, and excluded reads lacking a unique V-gene family. A later analysis removed nearly 600 highly shared, low-generation-probability nucleotide sequences to deal with suspected cross-contamination and a sequencing artifact. In a later analysis, a clonal expansion index for each public chain was calculated from normalized within-repertoire ranks of inferred template counts. A later analysis computed generation probabilities with a VDJ recombination model fitted to out-of-frame rearrangements, and checked the results against IGoR. In a later analysis, hypergeometric tests were used to score TCR-TCR, TCR-HLA and TCR-CMV co-occurrence, with a repertoire-size bias correction applied to TCR pairs. A later analysis estimated false discovery rates by permuting HLA or CMV assignments 20 times. In a later analysis, co-occurring TCRs were grouped using DBSCAN, with TCRdist sequence similarity added in when clustering inside HLA-allele-positive subsets. Repertoires with fewer than 30,000 or more than 120,000 public chains, plus five repertoires with anomalous nucleotide sharing, were excluded from co-occurrence clustering. TCRdb took over this immuneACCESS table, retaining in-frame rearrangements with V and J assigned. Such tables are incomplete; in checked studies, under half of the missing clones stem from an unresolved V gene, and the remainder is unexplained. V and J calls and clone size follow that table, whereas D and trimming were derived from the DNA. This sample is represented by under 120,000 clones; roughly 80% of them were singletons. More than 4.5% of the sample is in the top ten clones.

The rearrangement joined TRBV18 to TRBJ2-7; a tentative D match to TRBD1 spans 6 bases. The sequenced sample was PBMCs. This TCR came from a female donor in good health and CMV-seropositive. The CDR3 is CASSQGPRVYEQYF. The bases are TGTGCCAGCTCTCAGGGGCCCCGAGTTTACGAGCAGTACTTC.